This entry lists 10 T cell receptor beta chains sequenced from one sample in a study of identifying expanded T cells in peripheral blood. Measured with immunoSEQ multiplex PCR; TCRdb has only the in-frame clones, and not every one. Seen here are around 120,000 clones, more than 75% observed once, and the top ten hold about 3.1%. Sequenced sample: blood. All receptors come from a person aged 18 to 70 in good health.

The V gene is TRBV19, the J gene TRBJ2-3, with 9 bases identical to TRBD1. V lost 6 bases to trimming and J lost 0 bases; unmatched junction nucleotides: 7. CDR1 LNHDA and CDR2 SQIVND come from the germline V gene (reference sequence). The CDR3 is made up of 16 amino acids. This CDR3 is CASSTTGGDSTDTQYF. The DNA for the CDR3 is TGTGCCAGTAGCACGACAGGGGGAGATAGCACAGATACGCAGTATTTT.

This clone turned up a few times. The chain couples TRBV29-1 to TRBJ1-5; a possible D gene is TRBD1 (5 bases). The length of the CDR3 is 13 residues. Germline CDR1 SQVTM, CDR2 ANQGSEA. Trimming took 6 bases from V and 3 from J, leaving 12 bases between them. The chain's CDR3 is CSVGRDSNQPQHF. Written as DNA, the CDR3 is TGCAGCGTGGGCCGGGACTCCAATCAGCCCCAGCATTTT.

The genes are TRBV19 and TRBJ1-2, with 8 bases aligning to TRBD1. The CDR3 totals 15 residues. Germline values: CDR1 LNHDA, CDR2 SQIVND (reference sequence). The V segment lost 6 bases and the J segment 7 bases; nucleotides outside the gene matches: 13. The CDR3 region is CASRDRTGFSFGYTF. The CDR3 bases are TGTGCCAGTAGGGACCGGACAGGGTTTTCTTTTGGCTACACCTTC.

The chain couples TRBV13 to TRBJ1-1, with a possible D match to TRBD1 (5 bases). The V gene lost 6 bases and the J gene lost 5 bases, with 10 bases spanning the gap. The germline gives CDR1 PRHDT, CDR2 FYEKMQ (reference sequence). The CDR3 extends over 12 amino acids. The CDR3 DNA reads as TGTGCCAGCAGTGGGGAGGGGACTGAAGCTTTCTTT. Amino acids: CASSGEGTEAFF.

The V and J genes are TRBV4-3 and TRBJ1-2; TRBD1 matches 7 bases. The CDR3 is 16 amino acids. From germline, CDR1 is LGHNA and CDR2 YSLEER. The trim removed 0 bases at V and 7 bases at J, leaving 11 bases unmatched. DNA of the CDR3: TGCGCCAGCAGCCAAGATGGCCAGGGGGATGTCCGTGGCTACACCTTC. Its protein is CASSQDGQGDVRGYTF.

The J gene is TRBJ1-1, the V gene TRBV5-1; D is unresolved. CDR1 is SGHRS and CDR2 is YFSETQ in the germline V gene. This CDR3 has 13 amino acids. Trimming pared 0 bases from V and 0 bases from J, leaving 3 bases between. CDR3 nucleotides: TGCGCCAGCAGCTTGGGGGTGAACACTGAAGCTTTCTTT. Residues: CASSLGVNTEAFF.

V is TRBV2 and J is TRBJ2-2; tentatively, D is TRBD2 (6 bases). V lost 3 bases, J lost 1 base, and 9 bases lay in between. The CDR3 totals 15 residues. The V gene's germline CDR1 is SNHLY and CDR2 FYNNEI. The CDR3 loop is CASSDLGGNTGELFF. CDR3 DNA: TGTGCCAGCAGTGATTTGGGGGGGAACACCGGGGAGCTGTTTTTT.

This chain connects TRBV5-8 to TRBJ2-7; D perhaps matches TRBD1 (6 bases). CDR3 size: 15 residues. Germline values: CDR1 SGHTS, CDR2 YDEGEE. Trimming stripped 2 bases from V and 5 bases from J, with 17 bases between. Written as DNA, the CDR3 is TGTGCCAGCAGCTTAGTCCCTGGACAGACCAACGAGCAGTACTTC. It is translated as CASSLVPGQTNEQYF.

The chain joins TRBV5-1 to TRBJ2-7, with 7 bases aligning to TRBD1. CDR1 and CDR2 (germline): SGHRS, YFSETQ. The CDR3 loop spans 14 amino acids. The V and J ends lost 5 bases and 2 bases, in that order; junction bases with no gene match: 7. In DNA form, the CDR3 reads TGCGCCAGCAGACTAAGACAGGGAGCCTACGAGCAGTACTTC. Translation: CASRLRQGAYEQYF.

This chain connects TRBV27 to TRBJ1-1, with 9 positions matching TRBD1. J lost 7 bases, V lost 3 bases, and 3 bases had no gene match. Looked up from germline, CDR1 is MNHEY and CDR2 is SMNVEV (reference sequence). CDR3 length: 13 amino acids. CDR3 in DNA: TGTGCCAGCAGTTTTACAGGGGGCAATGAAGCTTTCTTT. It codes for CASSFTGGNEAFF.